A single sample gave rise to the 16 T cell receptor beta chains below, sequenced in a study of shared clonotypes between healthy human individuals. Sequencing was performed with immunoSEQ multiplex PCR; in TCRdb, only in-frame clones are kept and a portion is missing. The sample has about 110,000 clones, about 71% seen once. The sample consisted of memory CD8+ T cells sorted from blood. Subset: CD45RO+ cells pooled with CCR7-negative TemRA cells. The receptor set was obtained from a woman aged 25 to 39 in good health.

V is TRBV14 and J is TRBJ2-5; D might be TRBD1 or TRBD2, each matching 6 bases. V lost 0 bases and J lost 11, with 13 bases in between. This CDR3 region has 13 residues. Germline-derived CDR1 and CDR2 are SGHDN and FVKESK. CDR3 coding DNA: TGTGCCAGCAGCCAAGACGGGGGCTTGGAGCAGTACTTC. It translates to CASSQDGGLEQYF.

Regarding this clone: The junction shows a germline mismatch at one end, possibly a read error. The V call is TRBV6-6, the J call TRBJ1-2; D is uncertain. This CDR3 region has 14 residues. Germline assignment: CDR1 MNHNY and CDR2 SVGAGI (reference sequence). The CDR3 region has the DNA TGTGCCAGTTTGGCGACCCCCAGCCTCTATGACTACACCTTC. Protein product: CASLATPSLYDYTF.

This clone was seen more than once but under ten times. The genes are TRBV25-1 and TRBJ2-5; tentative D call: TRBD2 (6 bases). CDR1 MGHDK and CDR2 SYGVNS come from the germline V gene. V gave up 7 bases and J gave up 3 bases, with 15 bases separating them. This CDR3 region has 14 residues. The CDR3 DNA reads TGTGCCAGCATTGGTTCCGGGGGAGAAGAGACCCAGTACTTC. Amino acids: CASIGSGGEETQYF.

The chain employs TRBV20-1 and TRBJ2-7; no definite D call. The CDR3 has 11 amino acids. The germline CDR1 and CDR2 sequences are DFQATT and SNEGSKA (reference sequence). V was cut by 1 base and J by 6 bases, with 7 bases left in between. The CDR3 is CSARGLREQYF. The DNA of the CDR3 is TGCAGTGCTAGAGGGCTACGCGAGCAGTACTTC.

This clone was detected a few times. This rearrangement joins TRBV10-2 to TRBJ2-1, with 9 bases matching TRBD1. V trimming: 4 bases; J trimming: 6 bases; junction bases outside the gene matches: 4. Germline V gene sequence: CDR1 WSHSY, CDR2 SAAADI. The CDR3 runs to 14 residues. The CDR3 loop reads CASSGTGESNEQFF. The CDR3 bases are TGCGCCAGCAGTGGGACAGGGGAAAGCAATGAGCAGTTCTTC.

This clone was found once. The V and J genes are TRBV6-1 and TRBJ2-7, with 11 bases identical to TRBD2. V trimming: 8 bases; J trimming: 3 bases; junction bases outside the gene matches: 9. Germline CDR1 reads MNHNS; CDR2 reads SASEGT. The CDR3 spans 15 residues. CDR3 nucleotides: TGTGCCAGCCGGTCGACTAGCGGGGATGGCTACGAGCAGTACTTC. It yields the protein CASRSTSGDGYEQYF.

DNA of the CDR3: TGTGCCAGCAGCTTAGCGAGTAGCTCGAACATTCAGTACTTC. It is translated as CASSLASSSNIQYF. The chain recombines TRBV11-3 with TRBJ2-4; D gene ambiguous. V lost 1 base and J 7 bases, leaving 11 bases between the germline ends. The CDR3 contains 14 residues. CDR1 and CDR2 (germline): SGHNT, YENEEA.

V and J are TRBV6-6 and TRBJ1-1; D uncertain. This CDR3 is built from 14 residues. Trimming took off 6 bases at V and 2 bases at J, with 13 bases between the two ends. Germline V gene data show CDR1 as MNHNY and CDR2 as SVGAGI (reference sequence). The CDR3 reads CASSSDYLNTEAFF. The DNA of the CDR3 is TGTGCCAGCAGCTCCGACTATCTCAACACTGAAGCTTTCTTT.

The V gene is TRBV28, the J gene TRBJ2-3; D perhaps matches TRBD1 (6 bases). V was trimmed by 7 bases and J by 3 bases, leaving 20 bases between them. The germline gives CDR1 MDHEN, CDR2 SYDVKM. The CDR3 extends over 16 amino acids. The CDR3 DNA sequence: TGTGCCAGCAAGGGCCGGGACATCAGAATTACAGATACGCAGTATTTT. Protein: CASKGRDIRITDTQYF.

Here the CDR3 reads CASSSAYQTGAYGYTF. The DNA for the CDR3 is TGTGCCAGCAGCTCCGCGTACCAGACGGGGGCGTATGGCTACACCTTC. The V and J genes are TRBV4-2 and TRBJ1-2; possibly TRBD1 for D (6 bases). The CDR3 runs 16 residues. Germline assignment: CDR1 LGHNA and CDR2 YNFKEQ. The V gene lost 5 bases and the J gene lost 5 bases, with 21 bases spanning the gap.

This clone was found many times. The CDR3 nucleotides read TGTGCCAGCAGCGCGGTGAGCGGGACGCACTACAATGAGCAGTTCTTC. The encoded protein is CASSAVSGTHYNEQFF. V is TRBV7-9 and J is TRBJ2-1; 7 bases are a match to TRBD2. Trimming removed 5 bases from V and 3 bases from J; junction bases left unmatched: 10. CDR1 SEHNR and CDR2 FQNEAQ come from the germline V gene (reference sequence). The CDR3 covers 16 residues.

The gene calls are TRBV30 and TRBJ1-4; 10 bases line up with TRBD1. The CDR3 has 13 amino acids. V trimming: 4 bases; J trimming: 8 bases; junction bases outside the gene matches: 4. The germline CDR1 and CDR2 sequences are GTSNPN and SVGIG (reference sequence). The CDR3 protein is CAWMGQGYEKLFF. CDR3 DNA sequence: TGTGCCTGGATGGGACAGGGGTACGAAAAACTGTTTTTT. The full variable domain, rest sourced from reference TRBV30 and TRBJ1-4, is SQTIHQWPATLVQPVGSPLSLECTVEGTSNPNLYWYRQAAGRGLQLLFYSVGIGQISSEVPQNLSASRPQDRQFILSSKKLLLSDSGFYLCAWMGQGYEKLFFGSGTQLSVL.

The chain links TRBV7-7 to TRBJ2-5, with a weak D call TRBD1 (5 bases). The CDR3 has 13 residues. Germline CDR1 is SSHAT and CDR2 is FNYEAQ (reference sequence). V shed 1 base and J shed 5 bases, with 8 bases lying between them. CDR3 region: CASSLGGFETQYF. CDR3 nucleotide sequence: TGTGCCAGCAGCTTAGGGGGCTTCGAGACCCAGTACTTC.

V is TRBV25-1 and J is TRBJ2-5; D not certain. The J call may be in error: the DNA end matches TRBJ2-7 better. The CDR3 runs to 14 residues. The germline gives CDR1 MGHDK, CDR2 SYGVNS. The DNA for the CDR3 is TGTGCCAGCAGTGAATCTGGCCAGACCTACGAGCAGTACTTC. It encodes CASSESGQTYEQYF.

The V call is TRBV7-9, the J call TRBJ2-7; TRBD2 is a possible D gene (5 bases). This CDR3 comprises 14 residues. V dropped 5 bases and J dropped 1 base, with 12 bases sitting between them. Germline V gives CDR1 SEHNR, CDR2 FQNEAQ (reference sequence). The CDR3 sequence is CASSQERGSYEQYF. The CDR3 DNA reads as TGTGCCAGCAGCCAAGAACGGGGTTCCTACGAGCAGTACTTC.

The V call is TRBV5-4, the J call TRBJ2-3; TRBD2 agrees at 12 bases. Germline CDR1 is SGHNT and CDR2 is YYREEE (reference sequence). The V and J ends lost 3 bases and 4 bases, in that order; junction bases with no gene match: 3. The CDR3 is 15 residues long. CDR3: CASSYRLAGADTQYF. For the CDR3, the DNA is TGTGCCAGCAGCTACAGACTAGCGGGGGCAGATACGCAGTATTTT. Complete variable domain (other parts from reference TRBV5-4 and TRBJ2-3): ETGVTQSPTHLIKTRGQQVTLRCSSQSGHNTVSWYQQALGQGPQFIFQYYREEENGRGNFPPRFSGLQFPNYSSELNVNALELDDSALYLCASSYRLAGADTQYFGPGTRLTVL.